The following is a T cell receptor beta chain sequence with its context. These data are taken from a study of PD-1 and CTLA-4 blockade in melanoma. V was pared by 0 bases and J by 8 bases, with 11 bases between. There are 14 residues in the CDR3. Germline lookup yields CDR1 MNHEY and CDR2 SVGAGI. Sequenced by immunoSEQ multiplex PCR; TCRdb stores in-frame clones only, minus some. Altogether over 25,000 clones are present, about 89% being singletons, with the ten largest covering around 8.7%. Material: CD8+ T cells from peripheral blood, obtained before anti-PD-1 treatment. The chain carries TRBV6-5 and TRBJ2-1; D not certain. The receptor comes from a human donor with melanoma. The CDR3 nucleotides read TGTGCCAGCAGTTACTCAGTCGATGGGGATGAGCAGTTCTTC. Its protein product is CASSYSVDGDEQFF.